A single sample is the source of the 17 T cell receptor beta chains below, sequenced in a study of cytotoxic CD8 clonotypes in ibrutinib-treated CLL (dated by TCRdb to about 2021). Libraries were prepared through the immunoSEQ multiplex PCR assay. As stored in TCRdb, this immuneACCESS dataset retains in-frame rearrangements with V and J assigned. A fraction of the clones does not appear; measured against another copy, unresolved V genes explain less than half of the discrepancy, and the remainder lacks a known reason. This sample comprises about 30,000 clones, 62% of them detected only once. The ten largest account for 12% to 15% of the sample. Sequenced here: PBMCs, sampled before ibrutinib treatment. These receptors came from a human donor with chronic lymphocytic leukemia.

The V and J genes are TRBV30 and TRBJ2-1, with 8 bases identical to TRBD2. This CDR3 region has 14 residues. Trimming took 3 bases from V and 1 from J; bases not matched to a gene: 2. CDR1 is GTSNPN, CDR2 SVGIG, per germline (reference sequence). CDR3 residues: CAWRIAGSYNEQFF. In DNA, the CDR3 is TGTGCCTGGAGGATAGCGGGGTCCTACAATGAGCAGTTCTTC.

This clone has more than one count but fewer than ten. This chain joins TRBV27 and TRBJ2-7; D gene uncertain. The CDR3 covers 13 residues. Germline-derived CDR1 and CDR2 are MNHEY and SMNVEV (reference sequence). Between the trimmed V and J ends, which lost 5 bases and 1 base, there was a span of 9 bases. The CDR3 reads CASSPSGSYEQYF. The CDR3 DNA reads TGTGCCAGCAGTCCCTCAGGATCCTACGAGCAGTACTTC.

This chain joins TRBV27 and TRBJ2-1, with 10 bases lining up with TRBD2. The trim removed 2 bases at V and 8 bases at J, leaving 9 bases unmatched. There are 16 residues in the CDR3. Germline CDR1 reads MNHEY; CDR2 reads SMNVEV (reference sequence). In DNA form, the CDR3 reads TGTGCCAGCAGTTTAATGAGCGGGAGGGCCGGCTATGAGCAGTTCTTC. This codes for CASSLMSGRAGYEQFF.

The count of this clone is one. This chain uses TRBV18 with TRBJ2-7; D may be TRBD2 (6 bases). The V gene's germline CDR1 is KGHSH and CDR2 LQKENI. V lost 5 bases, J lost 1 base, and 9 bases lay in between. The CDR3 totals 13 residues. The CDR3 sequence is CASSAGRSYEQYF. CDR3 sequence (DNA): TGTGCCAGCTCAGCCGGGAGATCCTACGAGCAGTACTTC.

This chain joins TRBV11-2 and TRBJ1-1, with D possibly matching TRBD1 (6 bases). The V end lost 5 bases, the J end lost 5 bases, and 12 bases lay between the germline ends. This CDR3 spans 13 amino acids. CDR1 and CDR2 (germline): SGHAT, FQNNGV. The CDR3 DNA follows: TGTGCCAGCAGCCAGGGACAAATTACTGAAGCTTTCTTT. Amino acid sequence: CASSQGQITEAFF.

The genes are TRBV18 and TRBJ1-6, with 7 bases matching TRBD1. The CDR3 consists of 17 residues. Trimming cost V 3 bases and J 0 bases; bases outside gene matches: 5. Looked up from germline, CDR1 is KGHSH and CDR2 is LQKENI. Here the CDR3 reads CASSPPRQGSYNSPLHF. The DNA of the CDR3 is TGTGCCAGCTCACCCCCCCGACAGGGCTCCTATAATTCACCCCTCCACTTT.

The rearrangement uses TRBV2 and TRBJ2-3; TRBD2 matches at 8 bases. Germline V gene sequence: CDR1 SNHLY, CDR2 FYNNEI. The CDR3 contains 20 residues. With V trimmed by 6 bases and J by 0 bases, 20 bases remained unmatched. Written as DNA, the CDR3 is TGTGCCAGCAGCCCCTCGTGGGGTAGCGGGAAGATAACTAGCACAGATACGCAGTATTTT. Amino acid sequence: CASSPSWGSGKITSTDTQYF.

Points on this clone: Other DNA sequences in this specimen translate into the identical CDR3. The chain employs TRBV28 and TRBJ1-1; D remains unclear. CDR3 length: 14 amino acids. Per germline, CDR1 MDHEN and CDR2 SYDVKM. With 1 base removed from V and 1 base from J, the gap between germline ends came to 7 bases. The CDR3 nucleotides are TGTGCCAGCAGTTTATCTGGCACGAACACTGAAGCTTTCTTT. It specifies CASSLSGTNTEAFF.

V gene TRBV11-1 combines with J gene TRBJ2-4, with 10 bases identical to TRBD2. The J segment lost 7 bases and the V segment lost 3 bases, leaving 9 bases of the junction unmatched. This CDR3 has 16 amino acids. The V gene's germline CDR1 is SGHAT and CDR2 FQDESV (reference sequence). The CDR3: CASSFKGSGRTNIQYF. The CDR3, as DNA: TGTGCCAGCAGCTTCAAGGGTAGCGGGAGGACCAACATTCAGTACTTC.

This chain uses TRBV5-1 with TRBJ2-5; TRBD1 aligns across 10 bases. Per germline, CDR1 SGHRS and CDR2 YFSETQ. V shed 0 bases, J shed 3 bases, and the junction held 2 bases outside the gene matches. This CDR3 has 15 amino acids. The CDR3 DNA sequence: TGCGCCAGCAGCTTGGCCGGGACAGGGGAAGAGACCCAGTACTTC. The encoded protein is CASSLAGTGEETQYF.

This clone was detected only a few times. The chain has TRBV25-1 and TRBJ1-5, with 10 bases lining up with TRBD1. Germline V gene data show CDR1 as MGHDK and CDR2 as SYGVNS. This CDR3 comprises 16 residues. V was pared by 2 bases and J by 7 bases, with 8 bases of the junction left unmatched. The CDR3 spells CASSEDGTGVEQPQHF. CDR3 in DNA: TGTGCCAGCAGTGAAGATGGGACAGGGGTGGAACAGCCCCAGCATTTT.

This clone appeared once. The chain has TRBV11-2 and TRBJ1-2; TRBD1 matches 10 bases. Germline CDR1 reads SGHAT; CDR2 reads FQNNGV. Trimming removed 5 bases from V and 8 bases from J; junction bases left unmatched: 5. This CDR3 contains 13 residues. CDR3 sequence reads: CASSAGTGDGYTF. The CDR3 region has the DNA TGTGCCAGCAGCGCGGGGACAGGGGACGGCTACACCTTC.

The chain joins TRBV7-9 to TRBJ2-1; a possible D gene is TRBD2 (6 bases). The CDR3 extends over 15 amino acids. The germline gives CDR1 SEHNR, CDR2 FQNEAQ (reference sequence). V shed 3 bases and J shed 0 bases, with 9 bases lying between them. Here the CDR3 reads CASSLDGSSYNEQFF. CDR3 sequence (DNA): TGTGCCAGCAGCTTGGACGGGAGCTCCTACAATGAGCAGTTCTTC.

This clone showed up just a few times. A junction boundary mismatches the germline segment, possibly from a read error. This CDR3 reads CASSFRSGKVF. Written as DNA, the CDR3 is TGTGCCAGCAGTTTCAGATCAGGGAAGGTGTTT. The chain has TRBV28 and TRBJ1-4; D may be TRBD1 (5 bases). Germline V gene sequence: CDR1 MDHEN, CDR2 SYDVKM. The CDR3 sequence is 11 residues long.

This clone was detected a few times. This rearrangement joins TRBV25-1 to TRBJ1-2; no clear D. Trimming took off 1 base at V and 2 bases at J, with 5 bases between the two ends. Germline V CDR1 and CDR2: MGHDK, SYGVNS. The CDR3 has 13 residues. CDR3 in DNA: TGTGCCAGCAGTGAATCAATAAACTATGGCTACACCTTC. Translation gives CASSESINYGYTF.

This clone was counted a few times. The J gene is TRBJ1-5, the V gene TRBV15, with D perhaps matching TRBD1 (5 bases). Germline CDR1 and CDR2: LNHNV and YYDKDF (reference sequence). Deletions cut 5 bases from V and 1 base from J, with 15 bases between. The CDR3 is 16 residues long. The CDR3 loop is CATSGQGEWSNQPQHF. The CDR3, as DNA: TGTGCCACCAGCGGTCAAGGGGAGTGGAGCAATCAGCCCCAGCATTTT.

This clone was picked up a small number of times. The junction and the germline gene differ at one end; a read error may be behind it. The chain couples TRBV11-2 to TRBJ2-3; D is unclear. CDR1 and CDR2 (germline): SGHAT, FQNNGV. The CDR3 covers 10 residues. CDR3 loop: CASSLDPQYF. In DNA, the CDR3 is TGTGCCAGCAGCTTAGATCCGCAGTATTTT.